Listed here are 9 T cell receptor beta chains from one sample, sequenced in a study of OX40 agonist ivuxolimab in advanced cancers. Profiling relied on immunoSEQ multiplex PCR, and the TCRdb table lists in-frame clones only, not all of them. There are tens of thousands of clones in the sample; around 92% occur only once, and about 15% lies in the top ten. Material: CD4+ or CD8+ T cells sorted from blood, obtained in a trial of the OX40 agonist ivuxolimab. These TCRs come from an adult with an advanced solid tumor such as melanoma, head and neck, liver or kidney cancer.

CDR3 nucleotide sequence: TGTGCCAGCAGCACAGGACTAGCGGCCAACAATGAGCAGTTCTTC. The encoded protein is CASSTGLAANNEQFF. The chain recombines TRBV5-4 with TRBJ2-1; 10 bases match TRBD2. Looked up from germline, CDR1 is SGHNT and CDR2 is YYREEE (reference sequence). V shed 4 bases, J shed 5 bases, and the junction held 6 bases outside the gene matches. This CDR3 spans 15 amino acids.

This chain joins TRBV13 and TRBJ2-7; TRBD2 matches at 7 bases. V was pared by 0 bases and J by 2 bases, with 4 bases of the junction left unmatched. Germline lookup yields CDR1 PRHDT and CDR2 FYEKMQ (reference sequence). This CDR3 comprises 15 residues. In DNA, the CDR3 is TGTGCCAGCAGCTTAGGGGCTAGCGGAGCCTACGAGCAGTACTTC. Its protein product is CASSLGASGAYEQYF.

The V and J genes are TRBV7-3 and TRBJ2-7; TRBD1 matches at 10 bases. Germline lookup yields CDR1 SGHTA and CDR2 FQGTGA. CDR3 length: 18 amino acids. V lost 2 bases to trimming and J lost 4 bases; unmatched junction nucleotides: 14. The CDR3 DNA follows: TGTGCCAGCAGCTTACGGGGAGGGTATCGGGACAGGGGTTACGAGCAGTACTTC. This sequence encodes CASSLRGGYRDRGYEQYF. Combining the CDR3 with reference TRBV7-3 and TRBJ2-7 gives the whole variable domain GAGVSQTPSNKVTEKGKYVELRCDPISGHTALYWYRQSLGQGPEFLIYFQGTGAADDSGLPNDRFFAVRPEGSVSTLKIQRTERGDSAVYLCASSLRGGYRDRGYEQYFGPGTRLTVT.

This chain joins TRBV19 and TRBJ2-1; D call uncertain. This CDR3 comprises 12 residues. CDR1 and CDR2 from the germline V gene are LNHDA and SQIVND (reference sequence). Trimming removed 8 bases at V and 4 bases at J, with 9 bases between. CDR3 amino acids: CASSTEYNEQFF. CDR3 in DNA: TGTGCCAGTTCTACCGAATACAATGAGCAGTTCTTC.

The rearrangement uses TRBV19 and TRBJ2-7; D is uncertain. Trimming shortened V by 0 bases and J by 6 bases, and 12 bases separated the two germline ends. Germline V gene sequence: CDR1 LNHDA, CDR2 SQIVND (reference sequence). The CDR3 consists of 14 residues. CDR3 sequence: CASSIDLGSPEQYF. In DNA form, the CDR3 reads TGTGCCAGTAGTATAGATCTCGGCAGCCCCGAGCAGTACTTC.

The J gene is TRBJ2-1, the V gene TRBV5-1, with 9 positions matching TRBD2. J lost 7 bases, V lost 2 bases, and 4 bases had no gene match. CDR3 length: 14 residues. CDR1 is SGHRS and CDR2 is YFSETQ in the germline V gene. This chain's CDR3 is CASSFSGSHNEQFF. CDR3 in DNA: TGCGCCAGCAGCTTTAGCGGGAGTCATAATGAGCAGTTCTTC.

The chain is built from TRBV29-1 and TRBJ2-2, with D unresolved. V was clipped by 5 bases and J by 5 bases, with 9 bases between them. This CDR3 has 12 amino acids. Germline CDR1 reads SQVTM; CDR2 reads ANQGSEA. For the CDR3, the DNA is TGCAGCGTTCCATTGGGGACCGGGGAGCTGTTTTTT. Its translation is CSVPLGTGELFF.

This clone was detected once. The chain couples TRBV11-2 to TRBJ1-3; 8 positions match TRBD1. From germline, CDR1 is SGHAT and CDR2 FQNNGV. The ends lost 0 bases at V and 2 bases at J; junction bases unmatched: 3. The CDR3 consists of 16 residues. In nucleotides, the CDR3 is TGTGCCAGCAGCTTAGACGGCAGGGGGCCTGGAAACACCATATATTTT. Its protein is CASSLDGRGPGNTIYF.

V usage is TRBV6-5 and J usage is TRBJ1-1; no reliable D call. The CDR3 totals 14 residues. V was shortened by 2 bases and J by 1 base, with 8 bases between the two germline ends. Germline CDR1 MNHEY, CDR2 SVGAGI. CDR3 region: CASSYGGQNTEAFF. CDR3 coding DNA: TGTGCCAGCAGTTACGGTGGGCAGAACACTGAAGCTTTCTTT.